One sample yielded the 20 T cell receptor beta chains listed below, sequenced in a study of blood T cell repertoires in COVID-19. This table comes from immunoSEQ multiplex PCR, and its TCRdb copy is limited to in-frame clones, with some not included. The sample includes some 170,000 clones, 75% to 90% of them seen just once. Sequenced sample: peripheral blood. The receptors originated from a woman between 40 and 55 years old with COVID-19, enrolled during active disease.

CDR3 sequence reads: CASNKWTGGRDTQYF. DNA of the CDR3: TGTGCCAGTAACAAATGGACAGGGGGCAGAGATACGCAGTATTTT. This chain uses TRBV19 with TRBJ2-3; 11 bases match TRBD1. The CDR3 length is 15 residues. Germline CDR1 LNHDA, CDR2 SQIVND (reference sequence). V trimming: 7 bases; J trimming: 5 bases; junction bases outside the gene matches: 8. Supplemented by reference TRBV19 and TRBJ2-3, the full variable domain reads DGGITQSPKYLFRKEGQNVTLSCEQNLNHDAMYWYRQDPGQGLRLIYYSQIVNDFQKGDIAEGYSVSREKKESFPLTVTSAQKNPTAFYLCASNKWTGGRDTQYFGPGTRLTVL.

The chain is built from TRBV25-1 and TRBJ2-6; 9 positions agree with TRBD1. With V trimmed by 6 bases and J by 0 bases, 3 bases remained unmatched. The CDR3 consists of 16 residues. Germline-derived CDR1 and CDR2 are MGHDK and SYGVNS. The CDR3, as DNA: TGTGCCAGCAGACAGGGGGCTGGCTCTGGGGCCAACGTCCTGACTTTC. This codes for CASRQGAGSGANVLTF.

The chain links TRBV5-1 to TRBJ1-4, with 7 bases identical to TRBD1. The CDR3 totals 18 residues. Trimming took 2 bases from V and 3 from J; bases not matched to a gene: 13. Looked up from germline, CDR1 is SGHRS and CDR2 is YFSETQ. In DNA form, the CDR3 reads TGCGCCAGCAGCTTACTCGACTTAACCGGGACAGCTAATGAAAAACTGTTTTTT. It encodes CASSLLDLTGTANEKLFF.

This chain links TRBV7-9 with TRBJ2-2; 7 bases fit TRBD1. The CDR3 contains 13 residues. CDR1 SEHNR and CDR2 FQNEAQ come from the germline V gene (reference sequence). J lost 4 bases, V lost 8 bases, and 4 bases had no gene match. The CDR3 reads CASGTGVTGELFF. CDR3 in DNA: TGTGCCAGCGGAACAGGGGTCACCGGGGAGCTGTTTTTT.

V and J are TRBV19 and TRBJ1-3; possibly TRBD1 for D (5 bases). Germline V gene data show CDR1 as LNHDA and CDR2 as SQIVND (reference sequence). The CDR3 covers 15 residues. V shed 3 bases and J shed 0 bases, with 9 bases lying between them. CDR3 residues: CASSIGGYSGNTIYF. The CDR3 bases are TGTGCCAGTAGTATCGGGGGATACTCTGGAAACACCATATATTTT.

The rearrangement links TRBV6-4 to TRBJ1-5, with TRBD1 matching 8 bases. J gave up 7 bases and V 5 bases, and 7 bases lay outside the gene matches. CDR1 and CDR2 (germline): MRHNA, SNTAGT. The CDR3 consists of 14 residues. CDR3 protein: CASSPTGEGQPQHF. CDR3 bases: TGTGCCAGCAGTCCGACAGGGGAAGGCCAGCCCCAGCATTTT.

J is TRBJ1-6 and V is TRBV7-9, with 7 bases lining up with TRBD1. Looked up from germline, CDR1 is SEHNR and CDR2 is FQNEAQ (reference sequence). The V and J ends lost 8 bases and 7 bases, in that order; junction bases with no gene match: 8. The CDR3 runs to 14 residues. The DNA of the CDR3 is TGTGCCAGCCGACAGGGTCTGGGAAATTCACCCCTCCACTTT. Translation: CASRQGLGNSPLHF.

Written as DNA, the CDR3 is TGTGCCATCAGTGCAACCGGGGAGCTGTTTTTT. This encodes CAISATGELFF. The chain recombines TRBV10-3 with TRBJ2-2; D is undetermined. The V end was cut by 4 bases, the J end by 5 bases, with 2 bases between. Per germline, CDR1 ENHRY and CDR2 SYGVKD. The CDR3 sequence is 11 residues long.

This clone was seen a single time. The CDR3 here is CASTLGVNTEAFF. CDR3 coding DNA: TGTGCCAGCACCCTCGGAGTGAACACTGAAGCTTTCTTT. The chain links TRBV27 to TRBJ1-1; D ambiguous. The CDR3 is 13 residues long. Trimming took 7 bases from V and 0 from J, leaving 9 bases between them. Germline V gene data show CDR1 as MNHEY and CDR2 as SMNVEV (reference sequence).

V usage is TRBV9 and J usage is TRBJ2-7; TRBD1 matches 9 bases. The V and J ends lost 4 bases and 3 bases, in that order; junction bases with no gene match: 5. This CDR3 has 14 residues. The germline V gene has CDR1 SGDLS and CDR2 YYNGEE. The CDR3 here is CASSSGQGSYEQYF. For the CDR3, the DNA is TGTGCCAGCAGCTCCGGACAGGGGAGCTACGAGCAGTACTTC.

Only one count was recorded for this clone. The rearrangement uses TRBV5-1 and TRBJ1-3; 7 bases are a match to TRBD1. The CDR3 runs to 14 residues. Germline CDR1 is SGHRS and CDR2 is YFSETQ. Losses at the gene ends were 4 bases for V and 4 bases for J; bases not matched to a gene: 5. CDR3 in amino acids: CASSPQTGGNTIYF. CDR3 nucleotide sequence: TGCGCCAGCAGCCCACAGACAGGGGGAAACACCATATATTTT.

Notes on this clone: This same CDR3 is encoded by further DNA sequences in the sample. The chain links TRBV10-1 to TRBJ1-2, with D perhaps TRBD1 (6 bases). This CDR3 is built from 13 residues. Trimming removed 4 bases from V and 7 bases from J, with 13 bases in between. CDR1 is WNHNN and CDR2 is SYGVQD in the germline V gene (reference sequence). This chain's CDR3 is CASSGGTGFGYTF. The CDR3 region has the DNA TGCGCCAGCAGTGGCGGAACAGGGTTTGGCTACACCTTC.

The CDR3 reads CASTEAGFTTGELFF. The CDR3 DNA reads as TGTGCCAGCACCGAAGCCGGGTTTACCACCGGGGAGCTGTTTTTT. The chain couples TRBV9 to TRBJ2-2; D ambiguous. V shed 6 bases and J shed 4 bases, with 16 bases lying between them. Germline-derived CDR1 and CDR2 are SGDLS and YYNGEE. The CDR3 is made up of 15 amino acids.

The table lists this clone with a count of one. The V gene is TRBV5-1, the J gene TRBJ1-6, with 8 bases matching TRBD1. J lost 2 bases, V lost 0 bases, and 7 bases had no gene match. Germline V gives CDR1 SGHRS, CDR2 YFSETQ. The CDR3 totals 18 residues. CDR3 loop: CASSLAGDRRPYNSPLHF. DNA for the CDR3: TGCGCCAGCAGCTTGGCCGGGGACAGGCGACCCTATAATTCACCCCTCCACTTT.

J is TRBJ1-2 and V is TRBV19; D gene unclear. The CDR3 sequence is 13 residues long. Germline CDR1 and CDR2: LNHDA and SQIVND (reference sequence). Trimming removed 6 bases from V and 3 bases from J, with 11 bases in between. The CDR3 is CASRRGSDYGYTF. The CDR3 DNA reads as TGTGCCAGTAGAAGAGGCAGTGACTATGGCTACACCTTC. The whole variable domain, filled in from reference TRBV19 and TRBJ1-2, reads DGGITQSPKYLFRKEGQNVTLSCEQNLNHDAMYWYRQDPGQGLRLIYYSQIVNDFQKGDIAEGYSVSREKKESFPLTVTSAQKNPTAFYLCASRRGSDYGYTFGSGTRLTVV.

This sequence joins TRBV9 and TRBJ1-1; the D is unclear. The CDR3 is 15 amino acids. Trimming shortened V by 3 bases and J by 0 bases, and 12 bases separated the two germline ends. Germline lookup yields CDR1 SGDLS and CDR2 YYNGEE. CDR3 nucleotide sequence: TGTGCCAGCAGCGACTACCTTGGATTGAACACTGAAGCTTTCTTT. Protein: CASSDYLGLNTEAFF.

This chain links TRBV6-1 with TRBJ1-5; 11 nucleotides match TRBD1. The CDR3 runs to 16 residues. The germline gives CDR1 MNHNS, CDR2 SASEGT. Trimming at V came to 2 bases and at J to 7 bases, leaving 7 bases not matched to a gene. The CDR3: CASSELGTGGMQPQHF. CDR3 nucleotide sequence: TGTGCCAGCAGTGAATTAGGGACAGGGGGGATGCAGCCCCAGCATTTT.

The table lists this clone with a few counts. The chain uses TRBV6-5 and TRBJ1-5; 10 nucleotides line up with TRBD1. Trimming removed 11 bases from V and 2 bases from J; junction bases left unmatched: 3. There are 13 residues in the CDR3. Germline V gene data show CDR1 as MNHEY and CDR2 as SVGAGI. CDR3 protein: CASGTGGNQPQHF. For the CDR3, the DNA is TGTGCCTCCGGGACAGGGGGCAATCAGCCCCAGCATTTT.

The rearrangement links TRBV6-2 or TRBV6-3 to TRBJ2-3, with 12 bases matching TRBD2. In germline, CDR1 is MNHEY, CDR2 SVGEGT. The V segment lost 2 bases and the J segment 3 bases; nucleotides outside the gene matches: 9. This CDR3 is built from 18 residues. The CDR3: CASSYKTSGGRTTDTQYF. The CDR3 DNA reads TGTGCCAGCAGTTACAAGACTAGCGGGGGAAGAACGACAGATACGCAGTATTTT.

The chain couples TRBV2 to TRBJ2-1; D is uncertain. Trimming shortened V by 0 bases and J by 6 bases, and 3 bases separated the two germline ends. Looked up from germline, CDR1 is SNHLY and CDR2 is FYNNEI. The CDR3 has 12 residues. The CDR3 spells CASSEAGNEQFF. CDR3 nucleotide sequence: TGTGCCAGCAGTGAAGCCGGCAATGAGCAGTTCTTC.